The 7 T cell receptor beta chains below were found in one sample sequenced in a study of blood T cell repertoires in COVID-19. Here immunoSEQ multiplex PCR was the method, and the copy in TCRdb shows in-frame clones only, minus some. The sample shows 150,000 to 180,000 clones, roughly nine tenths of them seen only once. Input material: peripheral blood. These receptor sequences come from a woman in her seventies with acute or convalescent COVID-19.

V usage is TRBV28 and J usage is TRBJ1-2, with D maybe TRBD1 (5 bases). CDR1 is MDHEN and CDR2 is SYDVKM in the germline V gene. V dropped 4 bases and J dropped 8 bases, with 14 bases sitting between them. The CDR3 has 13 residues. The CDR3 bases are TGTGCCAGCAGTTCCGTAGACAGCCAGGGCTACACCTTC. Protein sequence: CASSSVDSQGYTF.

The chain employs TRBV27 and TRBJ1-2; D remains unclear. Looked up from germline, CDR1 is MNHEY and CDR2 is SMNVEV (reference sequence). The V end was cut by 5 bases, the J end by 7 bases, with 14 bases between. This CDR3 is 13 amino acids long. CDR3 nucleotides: TGTGCCAGCAGTGGGAGTAAGTCCCGTGGCTACACCTTC. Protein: CASSGSKSRGYTF.

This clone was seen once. The CDR3 sequence is CASSYSGGAVDTQYF. In DNA, the CDR3 is TGTGCCAGCAGCTATAGCGGGGGGGCTGTAGATACGCAGTATTTT. The V gene is TRBV2, the J gene TRBJ2-3; TRBD2 matches 11 bases. The CDR3 is 15 residues long. Germline-derived CDR1 and CDR2 are SNHLY and FYNNEI. V lost 6 bases to trimming and J lost 5 bases; unmatched junction nucleotides: 7.

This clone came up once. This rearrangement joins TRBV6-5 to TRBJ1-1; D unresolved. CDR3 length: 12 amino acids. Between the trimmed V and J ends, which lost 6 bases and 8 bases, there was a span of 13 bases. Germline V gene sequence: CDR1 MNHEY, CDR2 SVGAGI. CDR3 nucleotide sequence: TGTGCCAGCAGGCCCCCAGGAGGGGAAGCTTTCTTT. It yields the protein CASRPPGGEAFF.

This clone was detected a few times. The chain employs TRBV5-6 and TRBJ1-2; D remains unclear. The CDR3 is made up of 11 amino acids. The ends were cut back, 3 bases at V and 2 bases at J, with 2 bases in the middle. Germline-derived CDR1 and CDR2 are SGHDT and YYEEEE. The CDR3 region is CASSSNYGYTF. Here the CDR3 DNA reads TGTGCCAGCAGCTCAAACTATGGCTACACCTTC.

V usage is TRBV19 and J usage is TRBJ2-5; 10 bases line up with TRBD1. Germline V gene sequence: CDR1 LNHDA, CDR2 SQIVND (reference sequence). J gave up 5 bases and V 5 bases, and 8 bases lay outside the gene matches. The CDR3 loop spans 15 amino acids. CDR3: CASSVRQGAGETQYF. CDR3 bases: TGTGCCAGTAGTGTCCGACAGGGGGCGGGTGAGACCCAGTACTTC.

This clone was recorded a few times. The CDR3 DNA reads TGTGCCAGCAGTTCCAACAGGGATCCCCTCCACTTT. It specifies CASSSNRDPLHF. This chain uses TRBV28 with TRBJ1-6; possible D gene TRBD1, 6 bases. With 4 bases removed from V and 13 bases from J, the gap between germline ends came to 11 bases. The germline gives CDR1 MDHEN, CDR2 SYDVKM. CDR3 size: 12 residues.